The 16 T cell receptor beta chains listed next were all sequenced from one sample in a study of blood T cell repertoires in COVID-19. Here immunoSEQ multiplex PCR was the method, and the copy in TCRdb shows in-frame clones only, minus some. The table includes 90,000 to 110,000 clones, about three quarters detected once. Source material: peripheral blood. The receptor source for this set is a human donor in a cohort sampled during active or convalescent COVID-19.

The chain couples TRBV4-1 to TRBJ1-2; 9 bases agree with TRBD1. This CDR3 has 15 amino acids. V shed 4 bases and J 3 bases; nucleotides not matched to a gene: 6. Germline CDR1 and CDR2: MGHRA and YSYEKL. CDR3 sequence (DNA): TGCGCCAGCAGCCCGAGACAGGGGGTCTACTATGGCTACACCTTC. This sequence encodes CASSPRQGVYYGYTF.

The chain employs TRBV5-6 and TRBJ2-1, with 10 bases identical to TRBD1. CDR1 is SGHDT and CDR2 is YYEEEE in the germline V gene. This CDR3 has 16 amino acids. Trimming at V came to 3 bases and at J to 4 bases, leaving 7 bases not matched to a gene. The CDR3 DNA reads TGTGCCAGCAGCTCAGACAGGGGGCTCAGATACAATGAGCAGTTCTTC. This sequence encodes CASSSDRGLRYNEQFF.

This clone showed up just once. V gene TRBV6-2 or TRBV6-3 combines with J gene TRBJ2-1, with TRBD2 matching over 13 bases. The V gene's germline CDR1 is MNHEY and CDR2 SVGEGT. The ends lost 7 bases at V and 3 bases at J; junction bases unmatched: 6. The CDR3 runs to 16 residues. CDR3 nucleotide sequence: TGTGCCAGCATCCCAGGACTAGCGGGAGTCTACAATGAGCAGTTCTTC. Translating gives CASIPGLAGVYNEQFF.

This chain joins TRBV7-2 and TRBJ2-7; 7 bases are a match to TRBD2. The V segment lost 6 bases and the J segment 5 bases; nucleotides outside the gene matches: 13. CDR3 size: 15 residues. Germline V gene data show CDR1 as SGHTA and CDR2 as FQGNSA. The CDR3 here is CASRPWGAGKNEQYF. The CDR3 DNA sequence: TGTGCCAGCAGGCCTTGGGGAGCGGGGAAAAACGAGCAGTACTTC.

The J gene is TRBJ1-1, the V gene TRBV11-1; D might be TRBD1 (5 bases). Per germline, CDR1 SGHAT and CDR2 FQDESV (reference sequence). The CDR3 has 13 amino acids. V lost 1 base, J lost 4 bases, and 7 bases lay in between. CDR3: CASSLGQRTEAFF. The CDR3 DNA follows: TGTGCCAGCAGCTTAGGACAGCGCACTGAAGCTTTCTTT.

This clone was found a few times. The chain uses TRBV6-2 or TRBV6-3 and TRBJ2-7, with 10 nucleotides matching TRBD2. V shed 5 bases, J shed 6 bases, and the junction held 4 bases outside the gene matches. The CDR3 covers 13 residues. Per the germline V gene, CDR1 is MNHEY and CDR2 is SVGEGT. The CDR3 nucleotides are TGTGCCAGCAGTATTAGGACTAGCGGCGAGCAGTACTTC. This encodes CASSIRTSGEQYF.

The V gene is TRBV28, the J gene TRBJ2-3; perhaps TRBD2 as D (6 bases). The CDR3 is 16 amino acids. Trimming shortened V by 3 bases and J by 6 bases, and 19 bases separated the two germline ends. The germline V gene encodes CDR1 MDHEN and CDR2 SYDVKM. CDR3 sequence (DNA): TGTGCCAGCAGTTTTCCCGGGAGCGGGTTAGGGGATACGCAGTATTTT. Protein sequence: CASSFPGSGLGDTQYF.

DNA for the CDR3: TGCGCCAGCAGCTTAGGACTATACGACTATGGCTACACCTTC. This gives the protein CASSLGLYDYGYTF. V gene TRBV5-1 combines with J gene TRBJ1-2; D not resolved. V was shortened by 2 bases and J by 3 bases, with 11 bases between the two germline ends. The CDR3 is 14 residues long. Germline values: CDR1 SGHRS, CDR2 YFSETQ.

The genes are TRBV7-6 and TRBJ1-1, with 9 bases aligning to TRBD1. CDR1 is SGHVS and CDR2 is FNYEAQ in the germline V gene. The CDR3 length is 15 residues. Trimming cost V 5 bases and J 1 base; bases outside gene matches: 5. Here the CDR3 DNA reads TGTGCCAGCAGCCAAGACAGGGGGGCGAACACTGAAGCTTTCTTT. Its translation is CASSQDRGANTEAFF.

There are a few counts of this clone. The rearrangement uses TRBV5-4 and TRBJ1-2; TRBD1 matches 9 bases. From germline, CDR1 is SGHNT and CDR2 YYREEE (reference sequence). V gave up 4 bases and J gave up 2 bases; unmatched junction bases: 6. This CDR3 has 15 amino acids. CDR3 DNA sequence: TGTGCCAGCAGCCCGGACAGGGGACGGAACTATGGCTACACCTTC. This gives the protein CASSPDRGRNYGYTF.

In this sample, this clone turned up a few times. The gene calls are TRBV19 and TRBJ2-1; D is possibly TRBD1 (6 bases). Between the trimmed V and J ends, which lost 5 bases and 11 bases, there was a span of 13 bases. Per germline, CDR1 LNHDA and CDR2 SQIVND (reference sequence). CDR3 length equals 12 residues. The CDR3 region is CASSQGGRQQFF. The DNA of the CDR3 is TGTGCCAGTAGTCAAGGGGGAAGGCAGCAGTTCTTC.

The chain recombines TRBV13 with TRBJ2-1, with 11 bases that match TRBD2. The CDR3 extends over 16 amino acids. Germline assignment: CDR1 PRHDT and CDR2 FYEKMQ (reference sequence). V was pared by 5 bases and J by 6 bases, with 9 bases of the junction left unmatched. CDR3 nucleotides: TGTGCCAGCAGCGGGCTCGCTAGCGGGGGGATCAATGAGCAGTTCTTC. As protein: CASSGLASGGINEQFF.

The J gene is TRBJ1-4, the V gene TRBV6-5; D uncertain. The CDR3 loop spans 14 amino acids. The V and J ends lost 0 bases and 5 bases respectively, with 7 bases between them. CDR1 and CDR2 (germline): MNHEY, SVGAGI. CDR3 region: CASSYSLRNEKLFF. CDR3 sequence (DNA): TGTGCCAGCAGTTACTCGTTACGGAATGAAAAACTGTTTTTT.

CDR3 sequence (DNA): TGTGCCAGCAGCCTTATATCCAGGGGTGAGGCTTTCTTT. It encodes CASSLISRGEAFF. The gene calls are TRBV6-5 and TRBJ1-1; D perhaps matches TRBD1 (6 bases). This CDR3 contains 13 residues. Germline V CDR1 and CDR2: MNHEY, SVGAGI. V lost 6 bases to trimming and J lost 11 bases, with 19 bases between them.

The V call is TRBV14, the J call TRBJ1-5, with a possible D match to TRBD1 (5 bases). There are 16 residues in the CDR3. CDR1 is SGHDN, CDR2 FVKESK, per germline. Trimming cost V 3 bases and J 0 bases, with 12 bases left between them. In DNA, the CDR3 is TGTGCCAGCAGCCAGTTCAACAGGAGTAGCAATCAGCCCCAGCATTTT. Its translation: CASSQFNRSSNQPQHF. The full variable domain, in which reference TRBV14 and TRBJ1-5 provide the parts outside the CDR3, is EAGVTQFPSHSVIEKGQTVTLRCDPISGHDNLYWYRRVMGKEIKFLLHFVKESKQDESGMPNNRFLAERTGGTYSTLKVQPAELEDSGVYFCASSQFNRSSNQPQHFGDGTRLSIL.

This clone was observed a single time. The chain has TRBV19 and TRBJ2-1, with 7 bases fitting TRBD2. The CDR3 runs 17 residues. V shed 0 bases, J shed 4 bases, and the junction held 9 bases outside the gene matches. Germline V lookup: CDR1 LNHDA, CDR2 SQIVND (reference sequence). CDR3 nucleotide sequence: TGTGCCAGTAGTATAGAAGCGCGCGGGAGCGCTTACAATGAGCAGTTCTTC. It codes for CASSIEARGSAYNEQFF.